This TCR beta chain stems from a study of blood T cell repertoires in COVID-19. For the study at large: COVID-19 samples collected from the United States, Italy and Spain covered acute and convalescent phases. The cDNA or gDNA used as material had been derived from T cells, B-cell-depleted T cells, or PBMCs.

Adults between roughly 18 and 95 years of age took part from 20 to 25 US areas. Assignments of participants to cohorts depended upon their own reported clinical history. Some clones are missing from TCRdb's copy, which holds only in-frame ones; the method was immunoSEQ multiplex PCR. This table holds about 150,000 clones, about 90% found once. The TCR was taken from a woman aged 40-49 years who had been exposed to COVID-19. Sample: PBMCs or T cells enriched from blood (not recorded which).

The CDR3 reads CASSYGTSGSYEQYF. The CDR3 DNA reads TGTGCCAGCAGTTATGGGACTAGCGGCTCCTACGAGCAGTACTTC. The chain recombines TRBV6-5 with TRBJ2-7; 11 nucleotides match TRBD2. The CDR3 covers 15 residues. In germline, CDR1 is MNHEY, CDR2 SVGAGI. J was trimmed by 0 bases and V by 3 bases; bases with no gene match: 1.